This T cell receptor beta chain appears in the sequencing data of a study of cytomegalovirus exposure and HLA in healthy donors. Study conclusions and caveats: Three chains linked to CMV were shown in vitro to be specific for CMV antigens. Immune exposure information comprised only CMV serostatus. In a later analysis, at a false discovery rate of 0.05, approximately 16,000 TCR beta sequences were associated with HLA alleles.

PCR used 60 Vbeta primers and 13 Jbeta primers. The repertoire was sequenced with immunoSEQ multiplex PCR; TCRdb's copy has only in-frame clones and lacks some. The table records some 170,000 clones, around four fifths of them present only once. The germline V gene encodes CDR1 MNHEY and CDR2 SMNVEV (reference sequence). Trimming shortened V by 7 bases and J by 4 bases, and 25 bases separated the two germline ends. CDR3 size: 17 residues. A note on this clone: The antigen remains undetermined.

Donors consisted of healthy bone marrow donors. This sequence originates from a man aged 18 to 35 in good health and CMV-seropositive. What was sequenced was PBMCs. The chain recombines TRBV27 with TRBJ1-1, with a tentative D call TRBD1 (6 bases). CDR3 protein: CASKRNRATEWATEAFF. CDR3 DNA sequence: TGTGCCAGCAAACGCAACAGGGCTACCGAGTGGGCCACTGAAGCTTTCTTT.